This T cell receptor (beta chain) was documented in a study of blood T cell repertoires in COVID-19 (dated by TCRdb to 2018 to 2020). A note on the overall study: Collaborator samples came from the United States, Italy and Spain and covered acute and convalescent phases of COVID-19. A freely available public database, intended as a resource for researchers studying the immune response to SARS-CoV-2, is where the repertoires were released. The sample metadata nearly always contained a de-identified subject ID, COVID-19 status, age in years and sex. The dataset comprised deeply sampled blood TCRbeta repertoires from subjects exposed to, actively infected with, or recovered from COVID-19. The prospective study material was composed of cDNA or gDNA derived from T cells, B-cell-depleted T cells, or PBMCs. Where available, HLA class I and class II types were taken from metadata supplied by the sample provider and were not determined by assay-based typing. The samples were drawn from the first 160 participants of the ongoing ImmuneRACE study and from 1,254 subjects provided by 6 global collaborators. The paper's findings and limits, for the study overall: How much clinical and demographic metadata was included differed by source and by participant, and the metadata was provided uncurated.

Enrolling through a virtual design, the prospective study's participants ranged in age from roughly 18 to 90 years and lived across around 25 United States geographic areas. Cohort assignment in the prospective study relied on participant-reported clinical history from a screening survey and a study questionnaire. ImmuneRACE Cohort 3 recovered participants were defined by two consecutive negative NP/OP PCR tests, healthcare professional clearance, or symptom resolution. Each participant in the prospective study had whole blood, serum and a nasopharyngeal or oropharyngeal swab collected by mobile phlebotomists. Additional blood draws and questionnaires over an approximately 2-month period could optionally be provided by prospective study participants. Before DNA extraction, prospective study blood samples were shipped either frozen or at room temperature. As encoded in the germline V gene, CDR1 is LGHNA while CDR2 is YNFKEQ. Trimming at the junction amounts to 0 bases on V and 5 bases on J, and the germline ends lie 7 bases apart. From the cysteine through the phenylalanine, the CDR3 covers 13 amino acids. The retained sequence is limited to the CDR3, 39 bases, with the frame set at the first base.

TCRbeta CDR3 regions were amplified from genomic DNA using the immunoSEQ Assay, a bias-controlled multiplex PCR. As for the authors' bioinformatics: The number of nucleated cells in each sample was estimated from the amplification of reference gene primers within the assay. To quantify the absolute abundance of each unique TCRbeta CDR3 rearrangement, sequence reads were collapsed and filtered. For each sample, productive Simpson clonality was calculated by taking the square root of Simpson's diversity index across productive rearrangements. The table was pulled from immuneACCESS by TCRdb, which kept in-frame rearrangements only. Such tables lose some clones; where checked, under half of the loss comes from unresolved V genes, and the rest has no known cause. The DNA was the basis for D and trimming; V, J and clone size are from that table. A total of approximately 320,000 clones appear in this sample, roughly nine tenths of them only once. Clones ranked in the top ten supply around 2.7% of the sample.

Points on this clone: Its antigen target is currently unknown. Nothing much larger sits one base from this clone, and base qualities are not available.

The sequence joins TRBV4-2 to TRBJ1-2; a weak D assignment points to TRBD1 (5 bases agree). The sequence was obtained from a man aged 55 to 69 who had recovered from COVID-19. The sample consisted of PBMCs or T cells enriched from blood (not recorded which). This receptor carries the CDR3 CASSQDGGYGYTF. The base sequence is TGTGCCAGCAGCCAAGACGGGGGATATGGCTACACCTTC.